The 15 T cell receptor beta chains below all came from one sample that was sequenced in a study of human T cells and chemical hapten exposure. TCRdb independently ran MiXCR on the RACE reads; one entry per CDR3 protein. This table holds approximately 110,000 distinct CDR3 sequences, approximately 11% found once. Time point denoted: patch test 1, 2 weeks after DPC sensitization. Treatment described: therapeutic diphenylcyclopropenone sensitization with weekly scalp DPC. Source: whole blood, taken in connection with sensitization to the hapten diphenylcyclopropenone (DPC). The origin of the receptors is a woman aged 40 to 50 with alopecia areata. Some clones in this sample may be carry-over from other donors' samples.

The rearrangement joins TRBV10-3 to TRBJ2-2, with D unclear. From germline, CDR1 is ENHRY and CDR2 SYGVKD. The CDR3 contains 14 residues. Trimming cost V 3 bases and J 6 bases, with 11 bases left between them. Here the CDR3 reads CAISDLAGPGELFF. CDR3 nucleotide sequence: TGTGCCATCAGTGATCTCGCAGGTCCCGGGGAGCTGTTTTTT.

There are many counts of this clonotype. This chain links TRBV12-3 or TRBV12-4 with TRBJ2-5; 7 nucleotides align to TRBD2. The junction had 4 bases not matched to a gene; V was cut back by 4 bases and J by 5 bases. The length of the CDR3 is 13 residues. CDR3 coding DNA: TGTGCCAGCAGTTGGCGACTAGCCGAGACCCAGTACTTC. Protein sequence: CASSWRLAETQYF.

The chain is built from TRBV30 and TRBJ2-5; TRBD2 aligns across 9 bases. J lost 2 bases, V lost 0 bases, and 4 bases had no gene match. This CDR3 has 15 residues. Germline V gene sequence: CDR1 GTSNPN, CDR2 SVGIG (reference sequence). The CDR3 DNA follows: TGTGCCTGGAGTGTGGTAGCGGGGGCACAAGAGACCCAGTACTTC. Its protein product is CAWSVVAGAQETQYF.

A few counts support this clonotype. The chain joins TRBV2 to TRBJ2-7; unclear D gene. V lost 6 bases to trimming and J lost 2 bases, with 11 bases between them. The CDR3 spans 13 residues. Germline V gene sequence: CDR1 SNHLY, CDR2 FYNNEI. CDR3 loop: CASSADWAYEQYF. For the CDR3, the DNA is TGTGCCAGCAGCGCCGACTGGGCCTACGAGCAGTACTTC.

This clonotype was observed many times. The rearrangement links TRBV7-9 to TRBJ1-4; a weak D match, TRBD1 (5 bases). From germline, CDR1 is SEHNR and CDR2 FQNEAQ (reference sequence). V was cut by 0 bases and J by 7 bases, with 12 bases left in between. The CDR3 consists of 15 residues. CDR3 in amino acids: CASSLARRETEKLFF. The CDR3 region has the DNA TGTGCCAGCAGCTTAGCGCGCAGGGAAACTGAAAAACTGTTTTTT.

The genes are TRBV12-3 or TRBV12-4 and TRBJ1-5; no firm D call. The CDR3 is 12 amino acids. Between the trimmed V and J ends, which lost 3 bases and 11 bases, there was a span of 11 bases. The DNA for the CDR3 is TGTGCCAGCAGTTTTGGGGAAATGACCCAGCATTTT. Protein product: CASSFGEMTQHF.

There are many counts of this clonotype. The gene calls are TRBV19 and TRBJ1-1; perhaps TRBD1 as D (6 bases). Trimming took 10 bases from V and 1 from J, leaving 13 bases between them. CDR1 and CDR2 from the germline V gene are LNHDA and SQIVND (reference sequence). The CDR3 sequence is 13 residues long. CDR3 DNA sequence: TGTGCCATTCTAGACAGGTCGAACACTGAAGCTTTCTTT. Protein sequence: CAILDRSNTEAFF.

The sample holds many counts of this clonotype. The V call is TRBV7-2, the J call TRBJ2-5, with a possible D match to TRBD2 (5 bases). Trimming removed 1 base from V and 0 bases from J, with 12 bases in between. Germline-derived CDR1 and CDR2 are SGHTA and FQGNSA. There are 16 residues in the CDR3. The CDR3 sequence: CASSLGSTGYQETQYF. Here the CDR3 DNA reads TGTGCCAGCAGCTTAGGTTCCACGGGGTACCAAGAGACCCAGTACTTC.

This clonotype was picked up many times. The chain links TRBV7-9 to TRBJ1-5; D is ambiguous. Germline V gene sequence: CDR1 SEHNR, CDR2 FQNEAQ (reference sequence). This CDR3 has 15 amino acids. V lost 5 bases to trimming and J lost 3 bases, with 14 bases between them. CDR3 DNA: TGTGCCAGCAGCCCCCGAGACCAATACAATCAGCCCCAGCATTTT. As protein: CASSPRDQYNQPQHF.

This clonotype was observed many times. The V and J genes are TRBV11-3 and TRBJ2-3, with D tentatively TRBD2 (6 bases). The V and J ends lost 5 bases and 1 base respectively, with 13 bases between them. This CDR3 has 15 residues. Germline CDR1 SGHNT, CDR2 YENEEA. The DNA of the CDR3 is TGTGCCAGCAGCCCGCGGGTAGCGGGCACAGATACGCAGTATTTT. It yields the protein CASSPRVAGTDTQYF.

Many counts were recorded for this clonotype. The CDR3 sequence: CAIRRDNDYEQYF. DNA of the CDR3: TGTGCCATCAGACGGGACAATGACTACGAGCAGTACTTC. This rearrangement joins TRBV10-3 to TRBJ2-7, with D possibly being TRBD1 (6 bases). The V gene's germline CDR1 is ENHRY and CDR2 SYGVKD. V gave up 6 bases and J gave up 3 bases, with 12 bases separating them. The CDR3 runs 13 residues.

In this sample, this clonotype turned up a few times. The rearrangement joins TRBV7-2 to TRBJ1-1; D is ambiguous. Trimming shortened V by 0 bases and J by 7 bases, and 3 bases separated the two germline ends. The CDR3 covers 11 residues. Per the germline V gene, CDR1 is SGHTA and CDR2 is FQGNSA. The CDR3 DNA is TGTGCCAGCAGCTTAGCTATTGAAGCTTTCTTT. Protein sequence: CASSLAIEAFF.

The chain's CDR3 is CAWSGEGGLEEAFF. Written as DNA, the CDR3 is TGTGCCTGGAGTGGGGAGGGGGGCCTGGAGGAAGCTTTCTTT. The chain joins TRBV30 to TRBJ1-1; D perhaps matches TRBD1 (6 bases). CDR1 is GTSNPN and CDR2 is SVGIG in the germline V gene (reference sequence). This CDR3 contains 14 residues. Trimming took off 1 base at V and 8 bases at J, with 17 bases between the two ends. Full variable domain (outside the CDR3, taken from reference TRBV30 and TRBJ1-1): SQTIHQWPATLVQPVGSPLSLECTVEGTSNPNLYWYRQAAGRGLQLLFYSVGIGQISSEVPQNLSASRPQDRQFILSSKKLLLSDSGFYLCAWSGEGGLEEAFFGQGTRLTVV.

V gene TRBV6-5 combines with J gene TRBJ2-1; D is perhaps TRBD2 (6 bases). Looked up from germline, CDR1 is MNHEY and CDR2 is SVGAGI. The V and J ends lost 11 bases and 8 bases respectively, with 16 bases between them. The CDR3 totals 12 residues. CDR3 residues: CASGGRKHEQFF. In nucleotides, the CDR3 is TGTGCCTCCGGAGGGAGAAAACATGAGCAGTTCTTC.

This clonotype was found a few times. This rearrangement joins TRBV30 to TRBJ1-1; D possibly corresponds to TRBD1 (5 bases). CDR3 size: 12 residues. The germline CDR1 and CDR2 sequences are GTSNPN and SVGIG (reference sequence). V dropped 2 bases and J dropped 6 bases, with 10 bases sitting between them. The CDR3 DNA is TGTGCCTGGAGTACAGGAGCCCCTGAAGCTTTCTTT. Amino acids: CAWSTGAPEAFF.